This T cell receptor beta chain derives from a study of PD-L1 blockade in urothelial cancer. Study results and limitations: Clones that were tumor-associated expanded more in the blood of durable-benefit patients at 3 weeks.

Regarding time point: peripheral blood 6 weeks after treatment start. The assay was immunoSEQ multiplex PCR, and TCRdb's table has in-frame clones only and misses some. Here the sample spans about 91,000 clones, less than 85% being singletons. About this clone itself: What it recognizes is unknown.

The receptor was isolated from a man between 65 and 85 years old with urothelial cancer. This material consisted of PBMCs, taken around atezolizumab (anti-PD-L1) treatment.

CDR3 DNA sequence: TGTGCCAGCAGCTTTCGGGGAGCTGGGGCCAACGTCCTGACTTTC. It yields the protein CASSFRGAGANVLTF. The chain is built from TRBV5-6 and TRBJ2-6; D might be TRBD2 (5 bases). Germline V gene sequence: CDR1 SGHDT, CDR2 YYEEEE. V was cut by 2 bases and J by 2 bases, with 8 bases left in between. CDR3 length: 15 residues.